This note documents a single TCR beta chain sequence. The data are from a study of blood T cells in healthy people across ages. Alongside a J-beta primer mix, a sample-barcoded 5' primer served in a second PCR lasting roughly 7 to 12 cycles. A single record per CDR3 protein comes from TCRdb applying MiXCR to the 5' RACE reads. The table shows over 700,000 distinct CDR3 sequences, with roughly 25% occurring only once. Total RNA, at least 6 micrograms per sample, came from PBMCs. The germline CDR1 and CDR2 sequences are SGHDN and FVKESK. The V and J ends lost 0 bases and 4 bases respectively, with 15 bases between them. The CDR3 spans 16 residues. Another study also made use of these data, one on T cells of mothers and their children.

The sequence was collected from a boy between 10 and 17 years old in good health. The chain joins TRBV14 to TRBJ2-5, with D perhaps given as TRBD1 or TRBD2 (7 bases each). Sequencing was done on a sample of blood. CDR3 sequence reads: CASSQEFGRGGETQYF. Written as DNA, the CDR3 is TGTGCCAGCAGCCAAGAGTTCGGCAGGGGGGGAGAGACCCAGTACTTC.